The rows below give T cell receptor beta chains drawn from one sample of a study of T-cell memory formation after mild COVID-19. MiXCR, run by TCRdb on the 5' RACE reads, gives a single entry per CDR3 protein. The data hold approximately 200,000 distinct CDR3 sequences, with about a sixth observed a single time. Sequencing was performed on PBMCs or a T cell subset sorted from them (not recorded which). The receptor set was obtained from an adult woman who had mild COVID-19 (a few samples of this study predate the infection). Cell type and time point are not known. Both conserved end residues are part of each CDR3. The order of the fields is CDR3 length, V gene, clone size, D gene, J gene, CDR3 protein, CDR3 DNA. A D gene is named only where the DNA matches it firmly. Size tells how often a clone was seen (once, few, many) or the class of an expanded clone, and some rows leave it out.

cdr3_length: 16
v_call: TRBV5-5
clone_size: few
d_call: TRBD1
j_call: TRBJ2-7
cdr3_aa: CASSLAPAGQGYEQYF
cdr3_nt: TGTGCCAGCAGCTTGGCCCCCGCGGGACAGGGCTACGAGCAGTACTTC

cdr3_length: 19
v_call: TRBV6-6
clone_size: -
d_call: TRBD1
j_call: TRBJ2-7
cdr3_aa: CASSYDRAAPLRDPLQQYF
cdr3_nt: TGTGCCAGCAGTTACGACAGGGCGGCCCCTCTACGAGATCCTCTACAGCAGTACTTC

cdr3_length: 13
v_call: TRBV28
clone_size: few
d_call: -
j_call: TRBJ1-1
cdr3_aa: CAITGPMNTEAFF
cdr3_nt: TGTGCCATCACAGGGCCAATGAACACTGAAGCTTTCTTT

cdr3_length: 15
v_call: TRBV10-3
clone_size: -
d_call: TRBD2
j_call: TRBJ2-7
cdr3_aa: CAISDRLAGAVEQYF
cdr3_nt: TGTGCCATCAGTGATCGTCTAGCGGGAGCTGTCGAGCAGTACTTC

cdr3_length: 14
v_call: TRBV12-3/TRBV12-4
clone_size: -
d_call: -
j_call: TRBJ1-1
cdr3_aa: CASSTGIGLTEAFF
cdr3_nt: TGTGCCAGCAGCACAGGGATAGGTTTGACTGAAGCTTTCTTT

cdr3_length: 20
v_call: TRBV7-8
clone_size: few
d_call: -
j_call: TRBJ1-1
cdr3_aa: CASSLAAIITGTLPNTEAFF
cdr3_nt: TGTGCCAGCAGCTTAGCCGCTATTATAACAGGGACCCTACCTAACACTGAAGCTTTCTTT

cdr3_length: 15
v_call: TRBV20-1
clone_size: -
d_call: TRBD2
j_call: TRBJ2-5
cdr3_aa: CSARDLAGGRETQYF
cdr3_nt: TGCAGTGCTAGAGACCTAGCGGGGGGGCGGGAGACCCAGTACTTC

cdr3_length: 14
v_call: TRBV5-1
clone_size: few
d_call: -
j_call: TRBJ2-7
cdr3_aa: CASSPQGLSYEQYF
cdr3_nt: TGCGCCAGCAGCCCACAGGGCCTAAGCTACGAGCAGTACTTC

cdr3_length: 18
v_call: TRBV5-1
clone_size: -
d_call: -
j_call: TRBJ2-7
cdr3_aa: CASSSHTPWLNPAGEQYF
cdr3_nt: TGCGCCAGCAGCTCACATACACCCTGGTTGAACCCAGCGGGCGAGCAGTACTTC

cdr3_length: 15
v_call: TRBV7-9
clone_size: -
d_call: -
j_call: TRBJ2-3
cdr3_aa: CASSPKRRFTDTQYF
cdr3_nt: TGTGCCAGCAGCCCAAAGCGCAGGTTCACAGATACGCAGTATTTT

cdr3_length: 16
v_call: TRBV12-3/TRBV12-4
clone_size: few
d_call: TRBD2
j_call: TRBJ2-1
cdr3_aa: CASSSLLAGVGNEQFF
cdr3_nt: TGTGCCAGCAGTTCCCTCCTAGCGGGAGTGGGCAATGAGCAGTTCTTC

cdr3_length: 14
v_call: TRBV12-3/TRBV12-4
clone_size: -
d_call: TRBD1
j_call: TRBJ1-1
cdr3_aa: CASSQGTVNTEAFF
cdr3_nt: TGTGCCAGCAGTCAAGGGACAGTGAACACTGAAGCTTTCTTT

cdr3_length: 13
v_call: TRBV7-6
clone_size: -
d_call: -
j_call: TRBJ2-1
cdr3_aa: CASSVRARNEQFF
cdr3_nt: TGTGCCAGCAGCGTCAGGGCTCGGAATGAGCAGTTCTTC

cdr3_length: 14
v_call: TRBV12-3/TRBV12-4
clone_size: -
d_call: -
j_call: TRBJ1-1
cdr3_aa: CASSSAAPNTEAFF
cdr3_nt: TGTGCCAGCAGTTCCGCGGCCCCGAACACTGAAGCTTTCTTT

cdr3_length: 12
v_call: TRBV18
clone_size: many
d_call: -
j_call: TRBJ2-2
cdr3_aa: CASSRNTGELFF
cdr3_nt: TGTGCCAGCTCACGGAACACCGGGGAGCTGTTTTTT

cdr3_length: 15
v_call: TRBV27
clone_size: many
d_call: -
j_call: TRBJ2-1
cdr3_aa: CASRKILGRPNEQFF
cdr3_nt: TGTGCCAGCAGGAAAATACTAGGTCGCCCCAATGAGCAGTTCTTC

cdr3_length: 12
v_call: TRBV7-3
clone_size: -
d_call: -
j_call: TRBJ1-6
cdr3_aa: CASSDPGSPLHF
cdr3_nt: TGTGCCAGCAGCGACCCAGGTTCACCCCTCCACTTT

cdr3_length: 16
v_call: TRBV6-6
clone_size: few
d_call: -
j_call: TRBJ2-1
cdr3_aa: CASSPPGLPSYNEQFF
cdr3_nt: TGTGCCAGCAGTCCCCCCGGACTACCCTCCTACAATGAGCAGTTCTTC

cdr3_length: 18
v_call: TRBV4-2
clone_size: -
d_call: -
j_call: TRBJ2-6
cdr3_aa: CASSQVTGTAFGANVLTF
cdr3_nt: TGTGCCAGCAGCCAAGTCACCGGGACGGCTTTTGGGGCCAACGTCCTGACTTTC

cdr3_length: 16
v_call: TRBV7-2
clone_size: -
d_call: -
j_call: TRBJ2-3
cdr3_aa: CASSLSLGPKGDTQYF
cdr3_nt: TGTGCCAGCAGCTTATCCCTCGGGCCCAAGGGAGATACGCAGTATTTT

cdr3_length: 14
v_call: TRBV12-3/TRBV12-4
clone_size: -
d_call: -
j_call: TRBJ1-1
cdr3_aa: CASSKTGTNTEAFF
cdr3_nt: TGTGCCAGCAGCAAAACGGGGACGAACACTGAAGCTTTCTTT

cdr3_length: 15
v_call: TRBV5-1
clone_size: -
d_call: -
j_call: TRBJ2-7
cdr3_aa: CASSLFGRGSDEQYF
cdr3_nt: TGCGCCAGCAGCTTGTTTGGGAGGGGGTCAGACGAGCAGTACTTC

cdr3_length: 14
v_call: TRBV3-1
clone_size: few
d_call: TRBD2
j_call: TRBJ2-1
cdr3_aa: CASSQGLAGAEQFF
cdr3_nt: TGTGCCAGCAGCCAGGGACTAGCGGGCGCTGAGCAGTTCTTC

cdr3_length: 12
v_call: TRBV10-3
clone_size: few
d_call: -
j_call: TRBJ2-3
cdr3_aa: CAIGGATDTQYF
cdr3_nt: TGTGCCATCGGGGGGGCCACAGATACGCAGTATTTT

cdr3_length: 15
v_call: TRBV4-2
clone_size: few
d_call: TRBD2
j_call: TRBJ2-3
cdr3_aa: CASSQVLAGRDTQYF
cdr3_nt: TGTGCCAGCAGCCAAGTACTAGCGGGACGGGATACGCAGTATTTT

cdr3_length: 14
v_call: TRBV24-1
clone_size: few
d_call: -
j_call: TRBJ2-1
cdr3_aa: CATSGAAVYNEQFF
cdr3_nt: TGTGCCACCAGTGGGGCAGCCGTATACAATGAGCAGTTCTTC

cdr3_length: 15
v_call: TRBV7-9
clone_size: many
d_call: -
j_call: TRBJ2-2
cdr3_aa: CASSLAGTAAGELFF
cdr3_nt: TGTGCCAGCAGCTTAGCGGGCACGGCCGCCGGGGAGCTGTTTTTT

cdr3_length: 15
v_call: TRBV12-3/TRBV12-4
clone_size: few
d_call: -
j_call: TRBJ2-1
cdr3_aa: CASREQGSTYNEQFF
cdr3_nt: TGTGCCAGCAGGGAACAGGGAAGCACCTACAATGAGCAGTTCTTC